The TCR beta chain described here comes from a study of blood T cell repertoires in COVID-19. Repertoires were generated with immunoSEQ multiplex PCR, while TCRdb's copy carries only in-frame clones and drops some. The sample consists of about 380,000 clones, around 85% of them appearing once. The V and J ends lost 3 bases and 2 bases respectively, with 9 bases between them. The CDR3 is 13 residues long. Per germline, CDR1 SGHRS and CDR2 YFSETQ. This sequence was found in a young woman with acute or convalescent COVID-19. The chain recombines TRBV5-1 with TRBJ2-7; unclear D gene. What was sequenced was peripheral blood. The CDR3 region is CASSSVQTYEQYF. As DNA, the CDR3 is TGCGCCAGCAGCTCAGTACAGACCTACGAGCAGTACTTC.